The clone carrying this TCR beta chain was seen a single time. The data were obtained in a study of blood T cell repertoires in COVID-19. The wider study: T cells, B-cell-depleted T cells, or PBMCs supplied cDNA or gDNA.

This CDR3 has 16 residues. The germline gives CDR1 SGHTA, CDR2 FQGNSA. Unmatched junction bases numbered 13, after V lost 5 bases and J lost 8 bases. As processed by the authors: Amplifying reference gene primers gave estimates of nucleated cell counts. The assay was immunoSEQ multiplex PCR, and TCRdb's table has in-frame clones only and misses some. The D gene and trimming were derived from the DNA, and the V and J assignments and clone size from that table. The table has roughly 250,000 clones, roughly 90% seen once. This sequence was found in a man aged 25-45 years with acute or convalescent COVID-19. The sample comprised peripheral blood. The chain is built from TRBV7-2 and TRBJ2-1; TRBD2 matches at 9 bases. CDR3 loop: CASSPTRRGGVDEQFF. CDR3 sequence (DNA): TGTGCCAGCAGCCCTACCAGGCGGGGGGGCGTGGATGAGCAGTTCTTC. Using reference TRBV7-2 and TRBJ2-1 for the parts outside the CDR3, the full variable domain is GAGVSQSPSNKVTEKGKDVELRCDPISGHTALYWYRQSLGQGLEFLIYFQGNSAPDKSGLPSDRFSAERTGGSVSTLTIQRTQQEDSAVYLCASSPTRRGGVDEQFFGPGTRLTVL.